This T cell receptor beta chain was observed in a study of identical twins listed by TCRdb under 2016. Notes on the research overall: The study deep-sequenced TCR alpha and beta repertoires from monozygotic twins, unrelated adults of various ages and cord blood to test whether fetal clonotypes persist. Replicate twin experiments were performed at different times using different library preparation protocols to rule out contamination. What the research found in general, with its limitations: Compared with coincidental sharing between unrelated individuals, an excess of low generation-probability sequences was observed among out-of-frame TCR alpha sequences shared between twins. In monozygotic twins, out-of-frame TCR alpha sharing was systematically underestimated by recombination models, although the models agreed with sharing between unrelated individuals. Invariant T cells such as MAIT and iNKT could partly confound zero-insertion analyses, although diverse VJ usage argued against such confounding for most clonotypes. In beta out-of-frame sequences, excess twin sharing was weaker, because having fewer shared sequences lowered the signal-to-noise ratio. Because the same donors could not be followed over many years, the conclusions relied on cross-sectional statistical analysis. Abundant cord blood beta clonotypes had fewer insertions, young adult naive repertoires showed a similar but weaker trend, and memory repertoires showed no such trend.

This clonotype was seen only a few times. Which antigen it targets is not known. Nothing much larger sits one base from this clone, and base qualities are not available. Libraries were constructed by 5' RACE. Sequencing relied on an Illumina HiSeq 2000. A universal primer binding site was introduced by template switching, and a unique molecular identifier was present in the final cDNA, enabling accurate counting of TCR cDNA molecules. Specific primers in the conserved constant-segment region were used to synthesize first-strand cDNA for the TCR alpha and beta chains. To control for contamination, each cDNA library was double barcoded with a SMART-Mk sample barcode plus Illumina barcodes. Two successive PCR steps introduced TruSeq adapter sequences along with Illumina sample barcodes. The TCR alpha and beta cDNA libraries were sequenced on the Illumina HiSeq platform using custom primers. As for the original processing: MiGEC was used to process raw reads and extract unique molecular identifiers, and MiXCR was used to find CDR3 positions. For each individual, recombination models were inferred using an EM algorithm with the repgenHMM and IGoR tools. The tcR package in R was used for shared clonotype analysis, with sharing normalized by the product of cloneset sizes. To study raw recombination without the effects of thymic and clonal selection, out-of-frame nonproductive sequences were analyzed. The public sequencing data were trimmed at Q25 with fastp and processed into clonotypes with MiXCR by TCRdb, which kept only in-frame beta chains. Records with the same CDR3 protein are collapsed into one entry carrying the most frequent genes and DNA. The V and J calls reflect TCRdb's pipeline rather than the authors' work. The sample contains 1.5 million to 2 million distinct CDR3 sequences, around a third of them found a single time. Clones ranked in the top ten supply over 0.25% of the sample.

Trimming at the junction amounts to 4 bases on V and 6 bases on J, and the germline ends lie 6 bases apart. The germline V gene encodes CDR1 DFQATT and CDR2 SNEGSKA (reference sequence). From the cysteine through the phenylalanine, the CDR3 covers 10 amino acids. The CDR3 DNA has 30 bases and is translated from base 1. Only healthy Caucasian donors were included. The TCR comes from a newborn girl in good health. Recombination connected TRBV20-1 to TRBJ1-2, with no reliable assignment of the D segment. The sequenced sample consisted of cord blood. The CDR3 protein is CSANRDGYTF. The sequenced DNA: TGCAGTGCTAATAGGGATGGCTACACCTTC.